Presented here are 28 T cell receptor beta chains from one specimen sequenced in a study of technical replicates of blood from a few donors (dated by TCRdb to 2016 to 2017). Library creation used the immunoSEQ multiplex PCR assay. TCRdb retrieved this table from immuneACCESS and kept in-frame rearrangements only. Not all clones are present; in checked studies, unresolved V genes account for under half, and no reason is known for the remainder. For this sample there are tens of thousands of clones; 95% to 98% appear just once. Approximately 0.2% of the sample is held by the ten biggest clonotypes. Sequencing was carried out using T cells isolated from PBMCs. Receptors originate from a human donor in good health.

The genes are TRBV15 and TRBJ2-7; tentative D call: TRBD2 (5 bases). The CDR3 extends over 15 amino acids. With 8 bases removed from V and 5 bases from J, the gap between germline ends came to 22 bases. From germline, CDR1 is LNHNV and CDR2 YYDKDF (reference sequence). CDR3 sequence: CATAKAGYLIHEQYF. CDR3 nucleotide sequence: TGTGCCACCGCTAAGGCGGGTTATTTAATCCACGAGCAGTACTTC.

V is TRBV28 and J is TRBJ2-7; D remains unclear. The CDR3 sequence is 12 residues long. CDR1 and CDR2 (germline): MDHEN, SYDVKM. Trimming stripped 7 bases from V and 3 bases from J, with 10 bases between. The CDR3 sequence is CASTLGGYEQYF. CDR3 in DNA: TGTGCCAGCACCTTAGGCGGCTACGAGCAGTACTTC.

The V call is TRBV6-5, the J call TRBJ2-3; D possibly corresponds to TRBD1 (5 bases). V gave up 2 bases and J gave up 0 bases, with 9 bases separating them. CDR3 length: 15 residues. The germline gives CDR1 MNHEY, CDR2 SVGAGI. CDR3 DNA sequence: TGTGCCAGCAGTTACAACCAGGGTAGCACAGATACGCAGTATTTT. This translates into CASSYNQGSTDTQYF.

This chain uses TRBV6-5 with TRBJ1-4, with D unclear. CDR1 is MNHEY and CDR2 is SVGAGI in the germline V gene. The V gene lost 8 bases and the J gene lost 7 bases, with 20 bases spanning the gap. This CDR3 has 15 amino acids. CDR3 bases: TGTGCCAGCCTTCCTTCTAAGGAGGTCGGTGAAAAACTGTTTTTT. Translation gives CASLPSKEVGEKLFF.

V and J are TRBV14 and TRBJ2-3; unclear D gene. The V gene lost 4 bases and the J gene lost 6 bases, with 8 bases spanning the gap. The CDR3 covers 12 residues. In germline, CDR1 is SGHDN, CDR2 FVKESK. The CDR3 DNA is TGTGCCAGCAGCCCCCTTGCGGATACGCAGTATTTT. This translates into CASSPLADTQYF.

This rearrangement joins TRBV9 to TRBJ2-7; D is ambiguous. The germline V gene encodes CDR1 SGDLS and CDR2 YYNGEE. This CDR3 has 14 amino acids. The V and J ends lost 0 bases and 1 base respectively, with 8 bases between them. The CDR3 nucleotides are TGTGCCAGCAGCGTAGGACTTAGTTCCTACGAGCAGTACTTC. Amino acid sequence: CASSVGLSSYEQYF.

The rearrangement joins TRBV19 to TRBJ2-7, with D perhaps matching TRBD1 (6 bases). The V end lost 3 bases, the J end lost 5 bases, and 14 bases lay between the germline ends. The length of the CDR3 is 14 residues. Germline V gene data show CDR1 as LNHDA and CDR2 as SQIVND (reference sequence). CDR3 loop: CASSIQGRENEQYF. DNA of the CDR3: TGTGCCAGTAGTATTCAGGGGAGAGAAAACGAGCAGTACTTC.

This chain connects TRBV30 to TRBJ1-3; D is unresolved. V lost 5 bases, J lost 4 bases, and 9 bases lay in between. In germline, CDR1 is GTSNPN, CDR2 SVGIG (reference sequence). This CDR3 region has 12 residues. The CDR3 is CAWGRGGNTIYF. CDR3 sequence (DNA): TGTGCCTGGGGGCGAGGGGGAAACACCATATATTTT.

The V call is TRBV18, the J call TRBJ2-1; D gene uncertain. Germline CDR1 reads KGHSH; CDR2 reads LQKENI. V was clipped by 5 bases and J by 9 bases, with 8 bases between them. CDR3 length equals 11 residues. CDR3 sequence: CASSGSGEQFF. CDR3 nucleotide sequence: TGTGCCAGCTCAGGATCGGGTGAGCAGTTCTTC.

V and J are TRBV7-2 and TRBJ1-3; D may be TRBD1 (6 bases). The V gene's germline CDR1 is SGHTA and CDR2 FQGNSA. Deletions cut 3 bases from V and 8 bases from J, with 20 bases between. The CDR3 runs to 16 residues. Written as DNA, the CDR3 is TGTGCCAGCAGCTTCGTCGGACAGCCTTGGACGGACACCATATATTTT. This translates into CASSFVGQPWTDTIYF.

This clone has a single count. CDR3 loop: CAWSGLAGRDTQYF. The CDR3 DNA reads TGTGCCTGGAGTGGTCTAGCGGGACGCGATACGCAGTATTTT. The chain employs TRBV30 and TRBJ2-3; 9 positions match TRBD2. V lost 1 base, J lost 6 bases, and 5 bases stayed unmatched. Per the germline V gene, CDR1 is GTSNPN and CDR2 is SVGIG (reference sequence). The CDR3 covers 14 residues.

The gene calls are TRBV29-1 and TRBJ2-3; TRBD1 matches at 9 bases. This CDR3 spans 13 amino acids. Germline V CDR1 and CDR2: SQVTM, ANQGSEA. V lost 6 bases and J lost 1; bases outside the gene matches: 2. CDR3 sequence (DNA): TGCAGCGTGGGACAGGGAGGCACAGATACGCAGTATTTT. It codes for CSVGQGGTDTQYF.

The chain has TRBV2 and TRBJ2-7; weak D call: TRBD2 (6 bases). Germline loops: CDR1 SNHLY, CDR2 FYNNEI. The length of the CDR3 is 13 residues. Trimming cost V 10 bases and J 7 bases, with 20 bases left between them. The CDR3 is CANPQGGPEEQYF. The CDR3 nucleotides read TGTGCCAACCCTCAAGGAGGGCCCGAGGAGCAGTACTTC.

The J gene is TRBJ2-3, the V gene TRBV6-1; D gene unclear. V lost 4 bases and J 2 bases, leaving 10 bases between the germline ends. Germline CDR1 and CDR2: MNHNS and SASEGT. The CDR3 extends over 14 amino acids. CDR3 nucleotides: TGTGCCAGCAGTGGCCAGGCCCTCACAGATACGCAGTATTTT. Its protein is CASSGQALTDTQYF.

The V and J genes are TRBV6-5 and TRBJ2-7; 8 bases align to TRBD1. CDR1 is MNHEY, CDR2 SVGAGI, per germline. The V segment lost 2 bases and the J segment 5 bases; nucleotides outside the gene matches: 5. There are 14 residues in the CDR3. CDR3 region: CASSYRTGFHEQYF. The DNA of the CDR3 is TGTGCCAGCAGTTACAGGACAGGGTTTCACGAGCAGTACTTC.

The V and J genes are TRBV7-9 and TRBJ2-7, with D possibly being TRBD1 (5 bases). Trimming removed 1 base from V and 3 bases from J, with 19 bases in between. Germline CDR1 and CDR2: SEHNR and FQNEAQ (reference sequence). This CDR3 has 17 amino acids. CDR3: CASSLGKVGATLYEQYF. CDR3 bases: TGTGCCAGCAGCTTAGGGAAGGTAGGGGCGACCCTCTACGAGCAGTACTTC.

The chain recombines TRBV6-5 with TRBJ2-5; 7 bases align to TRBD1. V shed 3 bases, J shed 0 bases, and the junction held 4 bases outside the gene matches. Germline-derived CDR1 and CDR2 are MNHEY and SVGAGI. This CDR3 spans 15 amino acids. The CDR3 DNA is TGTGCCAGCAGTTATAGGGGGCTGGACCAAGAGACCCAGTACTTC. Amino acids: CASSYRGLDQETQYF.

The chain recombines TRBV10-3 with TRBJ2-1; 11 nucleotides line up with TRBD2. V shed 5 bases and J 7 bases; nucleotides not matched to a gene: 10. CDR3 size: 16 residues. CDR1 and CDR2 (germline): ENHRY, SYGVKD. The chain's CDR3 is CAISLSPTSGSNEQFF. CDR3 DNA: TGTGCCATCAGTTTGAGCCCAACTAGCGGGAGTAATGAGCAGTTCTTC.

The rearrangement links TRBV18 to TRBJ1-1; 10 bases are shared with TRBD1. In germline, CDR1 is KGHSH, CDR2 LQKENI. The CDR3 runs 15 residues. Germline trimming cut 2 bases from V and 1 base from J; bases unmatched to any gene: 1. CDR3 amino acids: CASSPRQGANTEAFF. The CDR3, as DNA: TGTGCCAGCTCACCAAGACAGGGGGCGAACACTGAAGCTTTCTTT.

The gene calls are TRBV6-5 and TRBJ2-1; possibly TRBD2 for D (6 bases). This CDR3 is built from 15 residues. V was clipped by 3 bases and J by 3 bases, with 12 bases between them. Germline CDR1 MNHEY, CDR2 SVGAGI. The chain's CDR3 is CASSYNSGNYNEQFF. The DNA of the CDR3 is TGTGCCAGCAGTTATAATAGCGGCAACTACAATGAGCAGTTCTTC.

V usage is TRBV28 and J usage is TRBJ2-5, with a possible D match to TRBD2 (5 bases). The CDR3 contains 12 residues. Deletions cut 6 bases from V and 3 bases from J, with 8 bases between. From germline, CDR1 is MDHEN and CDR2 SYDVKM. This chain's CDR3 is CASRGVEETQYF. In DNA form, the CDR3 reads TGTGCCAGCAGGGGAGTGGAAGAGACCCAGTACTTC. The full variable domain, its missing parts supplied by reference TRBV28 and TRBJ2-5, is DVKVTQSSRYLVKRTGEKVFLECVQDMDHENMFWYRQDPGLGLRLIYFSYDVKMKEKGDIPEGYSVSREKKERFSLILESASTNQTSMYLCASRGVEETQYFGPGTRLLVL.

The CDR3 DNA follows: TGTGCCAGCAGGGGAGCGCCGGGACAGAGCTCTGGAAACACCATATATTTT. This translates into CASRGAPGQSSGNTIYF. The J gene is TRBJ1-3, the V gene TRBV25-1, with TRBD1 matching over 7 bases. V was pared by 6 bases and J by 0 bases, with 11 bases of the junction left unmatched. CDR1 is MGHDK, CDR2 SYGVNS, per germline. The CDR3 extends over 17 amino acids.

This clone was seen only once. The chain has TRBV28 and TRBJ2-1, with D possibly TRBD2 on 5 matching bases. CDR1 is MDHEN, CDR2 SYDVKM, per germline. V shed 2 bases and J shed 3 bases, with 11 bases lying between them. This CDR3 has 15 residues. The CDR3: CASSLEAGIYNEQFF. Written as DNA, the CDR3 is TGTGCCAGCAGTTTAGAGGCCGGGATCTACAATGAGCAGTTCTTC.

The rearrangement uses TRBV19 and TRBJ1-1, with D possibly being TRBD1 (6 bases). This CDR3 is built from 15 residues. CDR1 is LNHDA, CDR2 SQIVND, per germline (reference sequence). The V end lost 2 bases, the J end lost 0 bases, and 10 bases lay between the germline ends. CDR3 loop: CASSIPQGLNTEAFF. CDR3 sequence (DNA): TGTGCCAGTAGTATACCGCAGGGGCTGAACACTGAAGCTTTCTTT.

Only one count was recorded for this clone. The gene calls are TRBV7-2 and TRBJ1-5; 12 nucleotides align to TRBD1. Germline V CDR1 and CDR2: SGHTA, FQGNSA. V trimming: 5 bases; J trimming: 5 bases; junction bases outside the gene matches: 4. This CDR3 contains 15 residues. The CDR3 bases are TGTGCCAGCAGCCGGGACAGGGGGCGCGATCAGCCCCAGCATTTT. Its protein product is CASSRDRGRDQPQHF.

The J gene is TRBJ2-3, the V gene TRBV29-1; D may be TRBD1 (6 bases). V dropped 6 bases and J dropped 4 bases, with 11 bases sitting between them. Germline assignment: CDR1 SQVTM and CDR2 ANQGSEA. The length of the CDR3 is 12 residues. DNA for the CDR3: TGCAGCGTACGACAGGTTGCAGATACGCAGTATTTT. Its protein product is CSVRQVADTQYF.

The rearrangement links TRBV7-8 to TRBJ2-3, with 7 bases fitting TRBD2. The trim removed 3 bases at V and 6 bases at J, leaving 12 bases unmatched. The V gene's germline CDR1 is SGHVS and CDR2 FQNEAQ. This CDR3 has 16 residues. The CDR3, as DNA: TGTGCCAGCAGCTTTACCCCCGGACTAGTATTCGATACGCAGTATTTT. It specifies CASSFTPGLVFDTQYF. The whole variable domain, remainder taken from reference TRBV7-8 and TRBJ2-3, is GAGVSQSPRYKVAKRGQDVALRCDPISGHVSLFWYQQALGQGPEFLTYFQNEAQLDKSGLPSDRFFAERPEGSVSTLKIQRTQQEDSAVYLCASSFTPGLVFDTQYFGPGTRLTVL.

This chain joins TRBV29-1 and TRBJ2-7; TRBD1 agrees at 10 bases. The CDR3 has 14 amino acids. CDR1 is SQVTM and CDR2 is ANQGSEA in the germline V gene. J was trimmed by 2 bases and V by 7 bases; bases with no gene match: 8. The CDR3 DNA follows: TGCAGCGCCCTACCTGGACAGGGGGCCTACGAGCAGTACTTC. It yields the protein CSALPGQGAYEQYF.